A single sample gave rise to the 7 T cell receptor beta chains below, sequenced in a study of blood T cell repertoires in COVID-19. TCRdb's copy holds only in-frame clones and misses some; the assay was immunoSEQ multiplex PCR. The data contain fewer than 200,000 clones, more than 75% of them seen just once; the ten biggest clones take up 17%. Sample: PBMCs or T cells enriched from blood (not recorded which). The receptors were gathered from a woman aged 50 to 60 who had recovered from COVID-19.

The V and J genes are TRBV18 and TRBJ2-7; D unclear. Trimming pared 2 bases from V and 4 bases from J, leaving 12 bases between. The CDR3 spans 14 residues. From germline, CDR1 is KGHSH and CDR2 LQKENI. CDR3 coding DNA: TGTGCCAGCTCACCAACAGAAGAAAATTACGAGCAGTACTTC. Residues: CASSPTEENYEQYF.

This clone appeared a few times. The V gene is TRBV5-1, the J gene TRBJ2-1; TRBD2 matches 9 bases. The length of the CDR3 is 15 residues. Germline loops: CDR1 SGHRS, CDR2 YFSETQ. J gave up 5 bases and V 0 bases, and 3 bases lay outside the gene matches. The DNA of the CDR3 is TGCGCCAGCAGCTTGGTCCTAGCGGGGAACAATGAGCAGTTCTTC. Its protein is CASSLVLAGNNEQFF.

The V call is TRBV18, the J call TRBJ2-7, with D possibly being TRBD1 (5 bases). Germline-derived CDR1 and CDR2 are KGHSH and LQKENI. The CDR3 extends over 13 amino acids. The germline V and J ends were trimmed by 5 bases and 4 bases, with 12 bases remaining between them. Here the CDR3 reads CASSTDPGYEQYF. CDR3 in DNA: TGTGCCAGCTCAACGGATCCAGGGTACGAGCAGTACTTC.

This chain connects TRBV6-2 or TRBV6-3 to TRBJ2-5; 9 nucleotides match TRBD1. Trimming took 4 bases from V and 5 from J; bases not matched to a gene: 5. The germline V gene has CDR1 MNHEY and CDR2 SVGEGT. The CDR3 runs to 14 residues. CDR3 residues: CASSSGTGRETQYF. The CDR3 DNA reads TGTGCCAGCAGTTCCGGGACAGGGAGGGAGACCCAGTACTTC.

The chain recombines TRBV6-6 with TRBJ1-2; possibly TRBD1 for D (5 bases). Trimming cost V 4 bases and J 4 bases, with 16 bases left between them. The CDR3 is 15 residues long. CDR1 and CDR2 from the germline V gene are MNHNY and SVGAGI (reference sequence). CDR3 protein: CASSFPMAGRYGYTF. DNA of the CDR3: TGTGCCAGCAGTTTCCCTATGGCAGGGCGCTATGGCTACACCTTC.

CDR3 amino acids: CSSGQGAANEQFF. The CDR3 nucleotides are TGCAGCTCTGGACAGGGGGCCGCCAATGAGCAGTTCTTC. The chain uses TRBV29-1 and TRBJ2-1, with 11 positions matching TRBD1. After removal of 8 bases from V and 6 bases from J, the junction contained 6 bases not matched to a gene. The germline V gene has CDR1 SQVTM and CDR2 ANQGSEA. This CDR3 has 13 amino acids.

The chain is built from TRBV7-8 and TRBJ2-6, with D tentatively TRBD1 (5 bases). The CDR3 is 18 residues long. Trimming left V 1 base short and J 1 base short, with 14 bases between. Germline V lookup: CDR1 SGHVS, CDR2 FQNEAQ. The CDR3 protein is CASSLGGRAGSGANVLTF. CDR3 sequence (DNA): TGTGCCAGCAGCTTAGGTGGCAGGGCAGGGTCTGGGGCCAACGTCCTGACTTTC. Using reference TRBV7-8 and TRBJ2-6 for the parts outside the CDR3, the full variable domain is GAGVSQSPRYKVAKRGQDVALRCDPISGHVSLFWYQQALGQGPEFLTYFQNEAQLDKSGLPSDRFFAERPEGSVSTLKIQRTQQEDSAVYLCASSLGGRAGSGANVLTFGAGSRLTVL.